This TCR beta chain came from a study of blood T cell repertoires in COVID-19. Study background: Acute-phase and convalescent COVID-19 samples originated in the United States, Italy and Spain. PBMCs, B-cell-depleted T cells, or T cells provided the cDNA or gDNA that made up the material.

Per the original methods: Scientists estimated how many nucleated cells there were by amplifying reference gene primers. Some clones are missing from TCRdb's copy, which holds only in-frame ones; the method was immunoSEQ multiplex PCR. V, J and clone size derive from that table, while D and trimming were established from the DNA sequence. The sample carries 200,000 to 300,000 clones, about 83% recorded once. Germline V lookup: CDR1 LNHDA, CDR2 SQIVND (reference sequence). CDR3 size: 16 residues. The J segment lost 3 bases and the V segment lost 4 bases, leaving 6 bases of the junction unmatched. The Seattle patients joined while their infection was active and were tracked longitudinally afterward.

The chain employs TRBV19 and TRBJ1-2; TRBD1 matches at 12 bases. This clonotype was obtained from a woman aged 80 or over with COVID-19, enrolled during active disease. The sample comprised peripheral blood. CDR3: CASSRTGTGGDYGYTF. CDR3 DNA: TGTGCCAGTAGTAGAACCGGGACAGGGGGCGACTATGGCTACACCTTC.